A selection of T cell receptor beta chains follows, all from one sample in a study of T cells in narcolepsy. Repertoires were generated with immunoSEQ multiplex PCR, while TCRdb's copy carries only in-frame clones and drops some. The sample shows about 27,000 clones, approximately 86% of them seen only once. The sequenced sample consisted of CD45RA- memory CD4+ T cells from PBMCs. Receptors originate from a human donor with narcolepsy. CDR3s include the opening cysteine and the closing phenylalanine or tryptophan. D genes are given only for firm matches. The listing skips clone size in some rows; elsewhere it reads once, few, many or a size class.

NA NA TRBJ1-6 TRBV28 CASSFGGFAYNSPLHF TGTGCCAGCAGTTTCGGAGGGTTCGCCTATAATTCACCCCTCCACTTT
once NA TRBJ1-2 TRBV5-5 CASSFQQEPLPYTF TGTGCCAGCAGCTTCCAACAGGAGCCCCTGCCCTACACCTTC
NA NA TRBJ1-4 TRBV5-4 CASSLQPNEKLFF TGTGCCAGCAGCTTGCAGCCTAATGAAAAACTGTTTTTT
once NA TRBJ2-2 TRBV5-1 CASSAGRPTGELFF TGCGCCAGCAGCGCGGGACGGCCCACCGGGGAGCTGTTTTTT
NA TRBD2 TRBJ2-1 TRBV5-1 CASSSLAGGARYEQFF TGCGCCAGCAGCTCCCTAGCGGGGGGAGCCCGTTATGAGCAGTTCTTC
NA NA TRBJ1-1 TRBV11-2 CASSLGATRDTEAFF TGTGCCAGCAGCTTAGGGGCCACACGGGACACTGAAGCTTTCTTT
NA NA TRBJ1-6 TRBV6-1 CASSERGSDNSPLHF TGTGCCAGCAGTGAACGGGGTAGCGATAATTCACCCCTCCACTTT
NA TRBD1 TRBJ2-5 TRBV11-2 CASSPVTGGLVETQYF TGTGCCAGCAGCCCAGTCACAGGGGGCCTTGTAGAGACCCAGTACTTC
NA NA TRBJ1-2 TRBV7-8 CASSGGVANYGYTF TGTGCCAGCAGCGGAGGGGTTGCTAACTATGGCTACACCTTC
NA TRBD1 TRBJ2-5 TRBV5-5 CASNRGDLETQYF TGTGCCAGCAACAGGGGGGACTTGGAGACCCAGTACTTC
NA NA TRBJ1-3 TRBV19 CASSIVSSAGSGNTIYF TGTGCCAGTAGTATAGTATCTTCAGCAGGCTCTGGAAACACCATATATTTT
NA NA TRBJ1-1 TRBV9 CASSLQDRNTEAFF TGTGCCAGCAGCCTACAGGACAGAAACACTGAAGCTTTCTTT
NA TRBD1 TRBJ1-5 TRBV5-5 CASSSEGQLINQPQHF TGTGCCAGCAGCTCCGAGGGACAGCTTATCAATCAGCCCCAGCATTTT
NA NA TRBJ2-5 TRBV7-6 CASSLAGGRETQYF TGTGCCAGCAGCTTAGCCGGGGGCCGAGAGACCCAGTACTTC
few NA TRBJ1-2 TRBV29-1 CSVERVSGYTF TGCAGCGTTGAAAGGGTTAGTGGCTACACCTTC
NA NA TRBJ2-7 TRBV13 CASSWGREQYF TGTGCCAGCAGCTGGGGTCGGGAGCAGTACTTC